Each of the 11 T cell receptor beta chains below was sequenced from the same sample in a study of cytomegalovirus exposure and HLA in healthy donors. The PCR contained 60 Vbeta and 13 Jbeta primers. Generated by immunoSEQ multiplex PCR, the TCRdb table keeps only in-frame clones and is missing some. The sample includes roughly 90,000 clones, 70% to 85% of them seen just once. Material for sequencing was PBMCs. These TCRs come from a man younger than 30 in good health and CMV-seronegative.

The CDR3 DNA is TGTGCCAGTAGTAGCCAGGTGGGACAGGGCTATGGCTACACCTTC. This gives the protein CASSSQVGQGYGYTF. The rearrangement joins TRBV19 to TRBJ1-2; the match to TRBD1 covers 9 bases. This CDR3 has 15 amino acids. Germline V gene lookup returns CDR1 LNHDA and CDR2 SQIVND (reference sequence). Unmatched junction bases numbered 7, after V lost 4 bases and J lost 4 bases.

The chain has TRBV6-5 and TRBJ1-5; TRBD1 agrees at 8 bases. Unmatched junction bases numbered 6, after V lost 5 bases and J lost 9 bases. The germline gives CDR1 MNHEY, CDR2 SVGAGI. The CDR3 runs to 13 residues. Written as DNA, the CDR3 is TGTGCCAGCAGTCGGACAGGGTTCTCGCCCCAGCATTTT. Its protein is CASSRTGFSPQHF.

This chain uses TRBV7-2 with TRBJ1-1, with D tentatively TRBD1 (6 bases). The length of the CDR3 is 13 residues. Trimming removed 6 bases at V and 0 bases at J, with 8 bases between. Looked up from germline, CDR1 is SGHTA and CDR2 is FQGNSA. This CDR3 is CASRRQVNTEAFF. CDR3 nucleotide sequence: TGTGCCAGCAGGCGACAGGTGAACACTGAAGCTTTCTTT.

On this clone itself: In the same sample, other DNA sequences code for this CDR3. CDR3 sequence (DNA): TGTGCCAGCAGCTTAGGTGGCAGAACCTACGAGCAGTACTTC. This translates into CASSLGGRTYEQYF. The J gene is TRBJ2-7, the V gene TRBV7-9, with D unresolved. CDR1 and CDR2 (germline): SEHNR, FQNEAQ (reference sequence). The V end lost 1 base, the J end lost 2 bases, and 9 bases lay between the germline ends. The CDR3 extends over 14 amino acids.

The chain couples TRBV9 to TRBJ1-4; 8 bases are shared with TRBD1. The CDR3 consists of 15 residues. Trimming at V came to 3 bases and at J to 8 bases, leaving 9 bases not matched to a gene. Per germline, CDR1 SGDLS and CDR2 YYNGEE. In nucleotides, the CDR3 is TGTGCCAGCAGCGGGACGACAGGGGCTAGAGAAAAACTGTTTTTT. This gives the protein CASSGTTGAREKLFF.

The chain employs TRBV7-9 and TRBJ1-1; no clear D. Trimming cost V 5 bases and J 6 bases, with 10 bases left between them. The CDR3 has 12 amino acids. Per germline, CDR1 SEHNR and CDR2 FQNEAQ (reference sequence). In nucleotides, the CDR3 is TGTGCCAGCAGCCGGGATCACCCTGAAGCTTTCTTT. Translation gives CASSRDHPEAFF.

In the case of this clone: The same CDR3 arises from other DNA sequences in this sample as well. The CDR3 reads CASSSRVGQPQHF. The CDR3 nucleotides read TGTGCCAGCAGCTCCAGGGTGGGACAGCCCCAGCATTTT. The rearrangement uses TRBV7-3 and TRBJ1-5; possible D gene TRBD1, 5 bases. CDR1 is SGHTA and CDR2 is FQGTGA in the germline V gene. The CDR3 has 13 residues. V was trimmed by 4 bases and J by 7 bases, leaving 11 bases between them.

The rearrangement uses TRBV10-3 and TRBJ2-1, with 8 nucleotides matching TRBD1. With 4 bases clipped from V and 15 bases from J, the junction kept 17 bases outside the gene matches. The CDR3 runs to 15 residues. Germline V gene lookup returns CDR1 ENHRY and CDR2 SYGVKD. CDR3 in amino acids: CAISGKPTGDLPLFF. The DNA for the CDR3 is TGTGCCATCAGTGGGAAACCGACAGGGGACCTCCCCCTGTTCTTC.

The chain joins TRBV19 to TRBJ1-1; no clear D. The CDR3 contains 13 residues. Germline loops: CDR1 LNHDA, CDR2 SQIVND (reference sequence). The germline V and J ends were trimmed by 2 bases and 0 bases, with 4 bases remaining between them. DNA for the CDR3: TGTGCCAGTAGTATAACAATGAACACTGAAGCTTTCTTT. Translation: CASSITMNTEAFF.

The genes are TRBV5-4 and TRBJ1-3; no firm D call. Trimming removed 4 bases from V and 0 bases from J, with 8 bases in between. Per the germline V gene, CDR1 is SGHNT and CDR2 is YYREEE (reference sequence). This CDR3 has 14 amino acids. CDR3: CASSKRYSGNTIYF. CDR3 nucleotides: TGTGCCAGCAGCAAGAGGTACTCTGGAAACACCATATATTTT.

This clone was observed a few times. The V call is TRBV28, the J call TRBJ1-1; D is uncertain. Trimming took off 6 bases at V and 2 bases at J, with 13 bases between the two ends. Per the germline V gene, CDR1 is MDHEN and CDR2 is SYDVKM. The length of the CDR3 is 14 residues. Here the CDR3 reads CASSKHVSNTEAFF. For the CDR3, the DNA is TGTGCCAGCAGCAAACACGTATCTAACACTGAAGCTTTCTTT.